Presented here are 14 T cell receptor beta chains from one specimen sequenced in a study of CD8 T cells in ankylosing spondylitis. From the 5' RACE reads, TCRdb called clonotypes with MiXCR, one entry per CDR3 protein. The sample holds 150,000 to 200,000 distinct CDR3 sequences, around a tenth seen once. Sample: blood, either unsorted or a sorted T cell fraction (not recorded which). These receptor sequences come from a male donor with ankylosing spondylitis or in good health (not recorded which).

This clonotype was seen at least ten times. The J gene is TRBJ2-3, the V gene TRBV29-1, with D possibly being TRBD1 or TRBD2 (6 bases each). From germline, CDR1 is SQVTM and CDR2 ANQGSEA. The CDR3 contains 13 residues. Between the trimmed V and J ends, which lost 3 bases and 1 base, there was a span of 8 bases. The CDR3 DNA reads TGCAGCGTTGAGGAGGGGGGCACAGATACGCAGTATTTT. It encodes CSVEEGGTDTQYF.

Ten or more counts support this clonotype. The J gene is TRBJ1-3, the V gene TRBV5-1; D remains ambiguous. The CDR3 length is 14 residues. V shed 0 bases and J shed 4 bases, with 8 bases lying between them. Germline V gene sequence: CDR1 SGHRS, CDR2 YFSETQ. This CDR3 reads CASSLDSAGNTIYF. The CDR3 nucleotides read TGCGCCAGCAGCTTGGACTCGGCAGGAAACACCATATATTTT.

In its sample, this clonotype was seen many times. The chain employs TRBV29-1 and TRBJ2-7; no clear D. Germline V lookup: CDR1 SQVTM, CDR2 ANQGSEA. V was shortened by 3 bases and J by 1 base, with 10 bases between the two germline ends. The CDR3 covers 13 residues. The CDR3 loop is CSVDQVGSYEQYF. CDR3 DNA sequence: TGCAGCGTTGACCAAGTAGGGTCCTACGAGCAGTACTTC.

The chain employs TRBV7-6 and TRBJ2-1, with D possibly being TRBD1 or TRBD2 (5 bases each). The CDR3 totals 13 residues. The V end lost 6 bases, the J end lost 6 bases, and 12 bases lay between the germline ends. The germline V gene encodes CDR1 SGHVS and CDR2 FNYEAQ. The CDR3 DNA sequence: TGTGCCAGCAGTTCCGGGACCACCAATGAGCAGTTCTTC. Translated: CASSSGTTNEQFF.

With regard to this clonotype: One base away lies a much larger clone, so this may be a sequencing read error. V and J are TRBV6-2 or TRBV6-3 and TRBJ2-5; possibly TRBD2 for D (5 bases). This CDR3 spans 15 amino acids. The germline V gene has CDR1 MNHEY and CDR2 SVGEGT. In DNA form, the CDR3 reads TGTGCCAGCAGTTACTCGAGGGCCCGTCAAGCGACCCAGTACTTC. Translation: CASSYSRARQATQYF.

This clonotype was seen many times. The chain is built from TRBV28 and TRBJ2-3, with 9 bases fitting TRBD2. The CDR3 has 15 amino acids. J gave up 2 bases and V 6 bases, and 6 bases lay outside the gene matches. Germline V gene lookup returns CDR1 MDHEN and CDR2 SYDVKM. The CDR3 DNA reads as TGTGCCAGCAGCCCCAGCGGGGGGATCACAGATACGCAGTATTTT. Residues: CASSPSGGITDTQYF.

This clonotype has just a few counts. V is TRBV6-2 or TRBV6-3 and J is TRBJ2-7; D perhaps matches TRBD1 (6 bases). This CDR3 is built from 12 residues. The V end was cut by 6 bases, the J end by 7 bases, with 13 bases between. CDR1 and CDR2 from the germline V gene are MNHEY and SVGEGT. For the CDR3, the DNA is TGTGCCAGCAGGCACCTTGGACAGGAGCAGTACTTC. It is translated as CASRHLGQEQYF.

This clonotype is medium-sized (0.01 to 0.1%) by share. The rearrangement links TRBV20-1 to TRBJ2-1, with 12 bases fitting TRBD1. CDR3 size: 13 residues. V was pared by 5 bases and J by 9 bases, with 5 bases of the junction left unmatched. CDR1 is DFQATT and CDR2 is SNEGSKA in the germline V gene (reference sequence). CDR3 sequence (DNA): TGCAGTGCTGCCCGGGACAGGGGGCGTGAGCAGTTCTTC. Translation gives CSAARDRGREQFF.

Regarding this clonotype: A much larger clonotype is one base distant, so this may be a read error. This chain joins TRBV6-4 and TRBJ2-1, with D perhaps matching TRBD1 (7 bases). This CDR3 spans 17 amino acids. Germline V gene lookup returns CDR1 MRHNA and CDR2 SNTAGT. This CDR3 is CANSDSSGVTGIYEQFF. CDR3 in DNA: TGTGCCAACAGTGACTCATCGGGGGTGACAGGGATCTATGAGCAGTTCTTC.

Note on this clonotype: Being one base from a much bigger clone, this may be a read error. The CDR3 is CASSLDWSWRYEQYF. CDR3 nucleotides: TGCGCCAGCAGCTTGGACTGGAGTTGGAGATACGAGCAGTACTTC. The chain couples TRBV5-1 to TRBJ2-7; D call uncertain. Germline CDR1 reads SGHRS; CDR2 reads YFSETQ. CDR3 length equals 15 residues. The V and J ends lost 0 bases and 4 bases respectively, with 14 bases between them.

The sample holds a few counts of this clonotype. The chain joins TRBV27 to TRBJ2-7; D may be TRBD1 (5 bases). Germline V lookup: CDR1 MNHEY, CDR2 SMNVEV (reference sequence). The CDR3 is 13 amino acids. Trimming cost V 4 bases and J 0 bases, with 7 bases left between them. CDR3 nucleotides: TGTGCCAGCAGTTGGGGCAGCTCCTACGAGCAGTACTTC. Its translation is CASSWGSSYEQYF.

About this clonotype itself: The junction does not match germline at one end; this may be a read error. DNA of the CDR3: TGCAGTGCTAGAGATTTGGGGGACAGGGAGGTCTTC. Its translation: CSARDLGDREVF. V gene TRBV20-1 combines with J gene TRBJ2-1, with 9 bases identical to TRBD1. The CDR3 is 12 amino acids. From germline, CDR1 is DFQATT and CDR2 SNEGSKA (reference sequence).

This clonotype was counted only a few times. The chain combines TRBV4-3 with TRBJ2-2; maybe TRBD1 (5 bases). The CDR3 is made up of 15 amino acids. V lost 0 bases and J 6 bases, leaving 11 bases between the germline ends. Germline CDR1 is LGHNA and CDR2 is YSLEER. This CDR3 is CASSQDLGVAGELFF. The CDR3 DNA follows: TGCGCCAGCAGCCAAGATCTAGGGGTAGCCGGGGAGCTGTTTTTT.

This clonotype was seen only a few times. The chain joins TRBV7-9 to TRBJ2-7, with 10 nucleotides matching TRBD1. This CDR3 region has 16 residues. Trimming cost V 3 bases and J 2 bases; bases outside gene matches: 7. CDR1 is SEHNR, CDR2 FQNEAQ, per germline (reference sequence). The CDR3 DNA sequence: TGTGCCAGCAGCTTTCTCGCCGGGACAGGGGCCTACGAGCAGTACTTC. Encoded protein: CASSFLAGTGAYEQYF.